These 24 T cell receptor beta chains originate from one sample sequenced in a study of cytomegalovirus exposure and HLA in healthy donors. Sequencing was performed with immunoSEQ multiplex PCR; in TCRdb, only in-frame clones are kept and a portion is missing. In the table there are approximately 58,000 clones, over 75% of which are singletons. The sequencing input was PBMCs. The source of these receptors is a woman in her thirties in good health and CMV-seronegative.

The gene calls are TRBV5-1 and TRBJ2-3, with 8 bases that match TRBD1. CDR3 length equals 14 residues. Germline loops: CDR1 SGHRS, CDR2 YFSETQ. Trimming removed 2 bases from V and 4 bases from J; junction bases left unmatched: 3. The CDR3 sequence is CASSLQGVPDTQYF. CDR3 DNA sequence: TGCGCCAGCAGCTTACAGGGGGTGCCAGATACGCAGTATTTT.

This chain connects TRBV5-1 to TRBJ1-1; D unresolved. Between the trimmed V and J ends, which lost 0 bases and 1 base, there was a span of 7 bases. Germline CDR1 is SGHRS and CDR2 is YFSETQ. This CDR3 contains 14 residues. The CDR3 region has the DNA TGCGCCAGCAGCTTGGGGACTGCGAACACTGAAGCTTTCTTT. It specifies CASSLGTANTEAFF.

The chain couples TRBV6-5 to TRBJ2-7; TRBD1 matches 8 bases. The CDR3 loop spans 13 amino acids. V shed 5 bases, J shed 4 bases, and the junction held 4 bases outside the gene matches. The V gene's germline CDR1 is MNHEY and CDR2 SVGAGI. The CDR3 bases are TGTGCCAGCAGTACCGACAGGGGTTACGAGCAGTACTTC. Translated: CASSTDRGYEQYF.

The rearrangement joins TRBV30 to TRBJ1-5, with 7 bases identical to TRBD1. V lost 2 bases and J lost 7; bases outside the gene matches: 14. The CDR3 consists of 16 residues. CDR1 is GTSNPN, CDR2 SVGIG, per germline (reference sequence). The CDR3 nucleotides are TGTGCCTGGAGTCCCAGGGGCCGACAGGGCCTCCAGCCCCAGCATTTT. Its translation is CAWSPRGRQGLQPQHF.

This clone was counted a single time. The rearrangement joins TRBV11-2 to TRBJ2-7; TRBD1 matches at 9 bases. The CDR3 totals 16 residues. Germline CDR1 reads SGHAT; CDR2 reads FQNNGV. V was clipped by 0 bases and J by 4 bases; unmatched bases: 7. The chain's CDR3 is CASSLDVGTGSYEQYF. The CDR3 DNA reads TGTGCCAGCAGCTTAGACGTAGGGACAGGGAGTTACGAGCAGTACTTC.

The chain couples TRBV10-3 to TRBJ2-3, with TRBD2 matching 9 bases. This CDR3 spans 15 amino acids. V shed 8 bases, J shed 3 bases, and the junction held 9 bases outside the gene matches. Germline loops: CDR1 ENHRY, CDR2 SYGVKD. As DNA, the CDR3 is TGTGCCATCTCCCCGGCCAGCGGGAGGACAGATACGCAGTATTTT. Its translation is CAISPASGRTDTQYF.

V usage is TRBV28 and J usage is TRBJ1-1, with a tentative D call TRBD1 (5 bases). V was clipped by 6 bases and J by 7 bases, with 9 bases between them. The CDR3 is 11 residues long. CDR1 and CDR2 (germline): MDHEN, SYDVKM. CDR3 coding DNA: TGTGCCAGCAGAGCAGACAGTGAAGCTTTCTTT. It translates to CASRADSEAFF.

The chain is built from TRBV6-5 and TRBJ1-2; a possible D gene is TRBD1 (6 bases). Germline V CDR1 and CDR2: MNHEY, SVGAGI. CDR3 length: 12 residues. V was clipped by 7 bases and J by 2 bases, with 8 bases between them. CDR3 nucleotide sequence: TGTGCCAGCACCAGGGGAAACTATGGCTACACCTTC. Amino acids: CASTRGNYGYTF.

V gene TRBV5-1 combines with J gene TRBJ2-2; weak D call: TRBD2 (5 bases). Germline V gene sequence: CDR1 SGHRS, CDR2 YFSETQ. The CDR3 spans 15 residues. The germline V and J ends were trimmed by 2 bases and 3 bases, with 11 bases remaining between them. The CDR3 DNA follows: TGCGCCAGCAGCTTTCTTCAAGCGGACACCGGGGAGCTGTTTTTT. Encoded protein: CASSFLQADTGELFF.

The genes are TRBV10-3 and TRBJ2-1; maybe TRBD2 (5 bases). There are 14 residues in the CDR3. Germline CDR1 ENHRY, CDR2 SYGVKD. V was trimmed by 4 bases and J by 2 bases, leaving 9 bases between them. The CDR3, as DNA: TGTGCCATCAGTGGTGCGGGTACCTACAATGAGCAGTTCTTC. Protein: CAISGAGTYNEQFF.

The J gene is TRBJ1-1, the V gene TRBV25-1, with a tentative D call TRBD1 (6 bases). CDR1 and CDR2 from the germline V gene are MGHDK and SYGVNS. The CDR3 is 13 amino acids. The germline V and J ends were trimmed by 4 bases and 6 bases, with 12 bases remaining between them. In DNA, the CDR3 is TGTGCCAGCAGTGCACAGGGTATTGCTGAAGCTTTCTTT. Encoded protein: CASSAQGIAEAFF.

The chain is built from TRBV9 and TRBJ1-2; D may be TRBD1 (6 bases). The CDR3 contains 14 residues. V was clipped by 0 bases and J by 8 bases, with 14 bases between them. Germline V gene lookup returns CDR1 SGDLS and CDR2 YYNGEE. The CDR3 reads CASSVGLGARGYTF. The CDR3 bases are TGTGCCAGCAGCGTAGGTCTGGGGGCGAGGGGCTACACCTTC.

This clone was counted once. The chain is built from TRBV19 and TRBJ2-5, with D tentatively TRBD1 (6 bases). Per the germline V gene, CDR1 is LNHDA and CDR2 is SQIVND (reference sequence). Deletions cut 4 bases from V and 7 bases from J, with 16 bases between. The CDR3 contains 14 residues. Written as DNA, the CDR3 is TGTGCCAGTAGTACGCCAGGGGAGCTGGGGACCCAGTACTTC. This gives the protein CASSTPGELGTQYF. The entire variable domain, with the rest obtained from reference TRBV19 and TRBJ2-5, is as follows: DGGITQSPKYLFRKEGQNVTLSCEQNLNHDAMYWYRQDPGQGLRLIYYSQIVNDFQKGDIAEGYSVSREKKESFPLTVTSAQKNPTAFYLCASSTPGELGTQYFGPGTRLLVL.

The chain recombines TRBV19 with TRBJ2-3; D is possibly TRBD2 (5 bases). V was pared by 4 bases and J by 3 bases, with 20 bases between. The CDR3 sequence is 17 residues long. Germline V CDR1 and CDR2: LNHDA, SQIVND (reference sequence). CDR3 sequence reads: CASSTTGILLGTDTQYF. CDR3 in DNA: TGTGCCAGTAGTACCACCGGGATCCTATTAGGGACAGATACGCAGTATTTT.

This sequence joins TRBV2 and TRBJ2-7; possibly TRBD1 for D (5 bases). This CDR3 has 14 amino acids. Trimming took 4 bases from V and 5 from J, leaving 15 bases between them. In germline, CDR1 is SNHLY, CDR2 FYNNEI. DNA for the CDR3: TGTGCCAGCAGTGTAGGTCAAGTAGGGGACGAGCAGTACTTC. Translation gives CASSVGQVGDEQYF.

This clone was recorded a few times. The chain links TRBV2 to TRBJ1-5; 9 bases map to TRBD1. Germline V CDR1 and CDR2: SNHLY, FYNNEI. The CDR3 spans 14 residues. V gave up 4 bases and J gave up 5 bases; unmatched junction bases: 3. CDR3 loop: CASSGDREDQPQHF. In DNA form, the CDR3 reads TGTGCCAGCAGTGGGGACAGGGAGGATCAGCCCCAGCATTTT.

The J gene is TRBJ1-1, the V gene TRBV18; 7 bases agree with TRBD1. V lost 1 base and J lost 2; bases outside the gene matches: 1. CDR3 length: 14 residues. The germline CDR1 and CDR2 sequences are KGHSH and LQKENI. CDR3 sequence (DNA): TGTGCCAGCTCACCACAGGGGGCTAACACTGAAGCTTTCTTT. It is translated as CASSPQGANTEAFF.

The chain is built from TRBV7-3 and TRBJ2-1, with TRBD2 identical over 12 bases. In germline, CDR1 is SGHTA, CDR2 FQGTGA. The CDR3 has 14 amino acids. The ends lost 6 bases at V and 5 bases at J; junction bases unmatched: 2. CDR3 coding DNA: TGTGCCAGCAGACGACTAGCGGGGGACAATGAGCAGTTCTTC. Amino acids: CASRRLAGDNEQFF. The full variable domain, completed using reference TRBV7-3 and TRBJ2-1, is GAGVSQTPSNKVTEKGKYVELRCDPISGHTALYWYRQSLGQGPEFLIYFQGTGAADDSGLPNDRFFAVRPEGSVSTLKIQRTERGDSAVYLCASRRLAGDNEQFFGPGTRLTVL.

The CDR3 here is CASSKGPSSYEQYF. For the CDR3, the DNA is TGTGCCAGCAGCAAAGGTCCTAGCTCCTACGAGCAGTACTTC. The rearrangement joins TRBV21-1 to TRBJ2-7; no check of the table's D call, TRBD2, against the DNA was made. TRBV21-1 is annotated as a pseudogene. The CDR3 extends over 14 amino acids.

The chain carries TRBV7-8 and TRBJ2-7; TRBD1 agrees at 8 bases. Germline-derived CDR1 and CDR2 are SGHVS and FQNEAQ. Trimming at V came to 2 bases and at J to 4 bases, leaving 7 bases not matched to a gene. This CDR3 has 15 amino acids. CDR3 loop: CASSLFGTGRYEQYF. The CDR3 DNA follows: TGTGCCAGCAGCTTATTCGGGACAGGACGGTACGAGCAGTACTTC.

The chain combines TRBV10-3 with TRBJ2-7, with 10 bases aligning to TRBD1. The V segment lost 2 bases and the J segment 6 bases; nucleotides outside the gene matches: 7. Germline CDR1 reads ENHRY; CDR2 reads SYGVKD. The CDR3 sequence is 15 residues long. The CDR3 here is CAISEVGTGAREQYF. The DNA of the CDR3 is TGTGCCATCAGTGAGGTGGGGACAGGGGCACGCGAGCAGTACTTC.

The genes are TRBV6-5 and TRBJ2-4, with D tentatively TRBD2 (6 bases). V was shortened by 4 bases and J by 0 bases, with 10 bases between the two germline ends. Germline CDR1 is MNHEY and CDR2 is SVGAGI. This CDR3 is built from 15 residues. The CDR3 coding sequence is TGTGCCAGCAGTTCACCGGGACTAGCCAAAAACATTCAGTACTTC. It is translated as CASSSPGLAKNIQYF.

The chain has TRBV4-1 and TRBJ1-1; possible D gene TRBD1, 5 bases. The CDR3 is made up of 15 amino acids. Trimming took off 4 bases at V and 1 base at J, with 13 bases between the two ends. Germline V gene data show CDR1 as MGHRA and CDR2 as YSYEKL. The CDR3 loop reads CASSPVDKRNTEAFF. The CDR3 DNA reads as TGCGCCAGCAGCCCAGTGGACAAACGGAACACTGAAGCTTTCTTT.

V and J are TRBV9 and TRBJ2-1, with 10 positions matching TRBD1. The trim removed 3 bases at V and 8 bases at J, leaving 11 bases unmatched. The germline CDR1 and CDR2 sequences are SGDLS and YYNGEE. The CDR3 runs to 16 residues. The CDR3 loop is CASSEGTGQGLDEQFF. For the CDR3, the DNA is TGTGCCAGCAGCGAGGGTACGGGACAGGGGTTGGATGAGCAGTTCTTC.